This entry is about one T cell receptor beta chain. The data are from a study of blood T cell repertoires in COVID-19. Background on the study: The study drew acute and convalescent COVID-19 samples from the United States, Italy and Spain. PBMCs, B-cell-depleted T cells, or T cells provided the cDNA or gDNA that made up the material.

The CDR3 totals 14 residues. V lost 7 bases and J lost 4, with 14 bases in between. Per germline, CDR1 MDHEN and CDR2 SYDVKM. In the authors' methods: Using reference gene primer amplification, nucleated cell counts were estimated. Repertoires were generated with immunoSEQ multiplex PCR, while TCRdb's copy carries only in-frame clones and drops some. That table gives V, J and clone size, and the DNA gave D and trimming. The table records over 90,000 clones, about nine tenths of them present only once. This clonotype originated in a woman older than 75 in a cohort sampled during active COVID-19. This sequence joins TRBV28 and TRBJ2-1; a weak D match, TRBD1 (6 bases). Sequenced material: peripheral blood. The CDR3 DNA follows: TGTGCCAGCACGCCAGGACAGAGATACAATGAGCAGTTCTTC. Translated: CASTPGQRYNEQFF.